These 10 T cell receptor beta chains share one sample of origin, sequenced in a study of spatial heterogeneity in lung cancer. Time point of the sample: sample taken at primary tumor resection. Unsorted whole RNA of tumor, nontumor lung or frozen PBMC was sequenced. Using its own MiXCR run on the 5' RACE reads, TCRdb lists one record per CDR3 protein. The profile covers over 9,500 distinct CDR3 sequences, with 3.5% to 4.5% appearing a single time and 52% taken by the ten largest. Material: PBMCs, obtained at surgery. These receptors originate from a female donor with early-stage non-small cell lung cancer.

In this sample, this clonotype turned up many times. In a library made to pick up alpha chains, this beta chain is a stray read with a size that means little. This rearrangement joins TRBV28 to TRBJ1-5, with D possibly being TRBD1 (5 bases). The V gene's germline CDR1 is MDHEN and CDR2 SYDVKM. V dropped 7 bases and J dropped 6 bases, with 19 bases sitting between them. The CDR3 is 15 residues long. The DNA for the CDR3 is TGTGCCAGCACCTACGGGCAAGGGGCTCGTCAGCCCCAGCATTTT. Protein product: CASTYGQGARQPQHF.

As concerns this clonotype: This beta chain lies outside the target of a library built for alpha chains; its clone size means little. This chain joins TRBV20-1 and TRBJ2-1; TRBD2 agrees at 11 bases. Unmatched junction bases numbered 8, after V lost 6 bases and J lost 7 bases. This CDR3 is built from 14 residues. CDR1 is DFQATT, CDR2 SNEGSKA, per germline (reference sequence). The chain's CDR3 is CSAASSGRSNEQFF. DNA for the CDR3: TGCAGTGCCGCTTCTAGCGGGAGGTCTAATGAGCAGTTCTTC.

The sample holds many counts of this clonotype. Since the library was made to target alpha chains, this beta chain is a stray read and its abundance is not meaningful. The V gene is TRBV10-2, the J gene TRBJ1-1; 10 bases align to TRBD1. Trimming took 8 bases from V and 4 from J; bases not matched to a gene: 10. The CDR3 totals 15 residues. CDR1 is WSHSY and CDR2 is SAAADI in the germline V gene. This CDR3 is CASPSDRGSATEAFF. In nucleotides, the CDR3 is TGCGCCAGCCCGTCGGACAGGGGGTCTGCCACTGAAGCTTTCTTT.

The sample holds many counts of this clonotype. This beta chain was picked up by a library intended for alpha chains and is off target, so its count carries little meaning. This chain links TRBV6-1 with TRBJ1-6, with D unclear. Between the trimmed V and J ends, which lost 4 bases and 4 bases, there was a span of 8 bases. The CDR3 spans 14 residues. Germline CDR1 reads MNHNS; CDR2 reads SASEGT. CDR3 region: CASSGPLYNSPLHF. The CDR3 DNA is TGTGCCAGCAGTGGACCCTTGTATAATTCACCCCTCCACTTT.

This clonotype was seen only once. Being off target in a library aimed at alpha chains, this beta chain has a size of little meaning. The genes are TRBV19 and TRBJ2-2, with D hard to call. CDR1 is LNHDA and CDR2 is SQIVND in the germline V gene (reference sequence). Trimming left V 3 bases short and J 0 bases short, with 5 bases between. CDR3 length equals 14 residues. For the CDR3, the DNA is TGTGCCAGTAGTATTGAAGCGAACACCGGGGAGCTGTTTTTT. It codes for CASSIEANTGELFF.

This clonotype appeared a few times. For a library built for alpha chains, this beta chain is a stray read; little rests on its size. The V call is TRBV20-1, the J call TRBJ1-6; TRBD1 agrees at 8 bases. Losses at the gene ends were 0 bases for V and 10 bases for J; bases not matched to a gene: 8. The length of the CDR3 is 15 residues. Germline V lookup: CDR1 DFQATT, CDR2 SNEGSKA (reference sequence). The CDR3 reads CSARDPAGGESPLHF. The CDR3, as DNA: TGCAGTGCTAGAGATCCAGCAGGGGGCGAGTCACCCCTCCACTTT.

This clonotype was found many times. This beta chain is an off-target read within a library intended for alpha chains, so its frequency means little. CDR3 coding DNA: TGTGCCAGCGGCCGGACAGGGGGGTCCTACGAGCAGTACTTC. Translated, it gives CASGRTGGSYEQYF. The chain employs TRBV12-3 or TRBV12-4 and TRBJ2-7, with 10 bases that match TRBD1. V lost 8 bases and J lost 1; bases outside the gene matches: 5. The CDR3 consists of 14 residues.

This clonotype appeared many times. The library was built for alpha chains, so this beta chain is an off-target read and its size means little. This chain joins TRBV5-5 and TRBJ2-1; TRBD1 matches at 8 bases. The junction had 3 bases not matched to a gene; V was cut back by 3 bases and J by 10 bases. The CDR3 has 12 residues. CDR1 is SGHKS, CDR2 YYEKEE, per germline (reference sequence). For the CDR3, the DNA is TGTGCCAGCAGCTGGACAGGGTGGGAGCAGTTCTTC. Amino acids: CASSWTGWEQFF. The full variable domain, its missing parts supplied by reference TRBV5-5 and TRBJ2-1, is DAGVTQSPTHLIKTRGQQVTLRCSPISGHKSVSWYQQVLGQGPQFIFQYYEKEERGRGNFPDRFSARQFPNYSSELNVNALLLGDSALYLCASSWTGWEQFFGPGTRLTVL.

On this clonotype itself: This beta chain came through as a stray read in a library set up for alpha chains, and its size says little. This sequence joins TRBV7-2 and TRBJ2-2; D perhaps matches TRBD1 (7 bases). The CDR3 totals 16 residues. V was cut by 4 bases and J by 6 bases, with 18 bases left in between. Germline V gene sequence: CDR1 SGHTA, CDR2 FQGNSA. CDR3 sequence: CASSSRQGGRSGELFF. The CDR3 DNA reads as TGTGCCAGCAGCTCCCGACAGGGAGGAAGGTCCGGGGAGCTGTTTTTT.

This clonotype came up many times. As an off-target read in a library built for alpha chains, this beta chain has a frequency of little significance. The rearrangement uses TRBV11-2 and TRBJ1-1; D perhaps matches TRBD1 (5 bases). The CDR3 is made up of 13 amino acids. Germline CDR1 SGHAT, CDR2 FQNNGV. Trimming took off 1 base at V and 4 bases at J, with 7 bases between the two ends. The CDR3 spells CASSLGRGTEAFF. The DNA for the CDR3 is TGTGCCAGCAGCTTAGGTAGGGGCACTGAAGCTTTCTTT.